The sequence of this T cell receptor (beta chain) was determined in a study of T cells in localized non-small cell lung cancer. Findings and limits, study-wide: Adjacent uninvolved lung tissue had the highest T cell clonality, exceeding tumor. Blood T cell density predicted longer survival; adjacent-lung clonality, shorter. Paired adjacent lung recovered a median about 61 of the top 100 tumor clones.

Sequencing was performed with immunoSEQ multiplex PCR; in TCRdb, only in-frame clones are kept and a portion is missing. There are tens of thousands of clones in the sample; approximately 87% occur only once, and around 1.8% lies in the top ten. The CDR3 totals 17 residues. Trimming took 6 bases from V and 4 from J, leaving 24 bases between them. Per germline, CDR1 MNHEY and CDR2 SMNVEV (reference sequence). Worth noting for this clone: Its antigen is currently unknown.

The specimen was peripheral blood, collected before any cancer treatment. The gene calls are TRBV27 and TRBJ1-1, with D perhaps matching TRBD1 (6 bases). The TCR comes from a woman aged 40-69 years with stage I lung adenocarcinoma. The CDR3 nucleotides read TGTGCCAGCAGGTCGTCGGGCGGGGGGCGCAAAGGCACTGAAGCTTTCTTT. It specifies CASRSSGGGRKGTEAFF.